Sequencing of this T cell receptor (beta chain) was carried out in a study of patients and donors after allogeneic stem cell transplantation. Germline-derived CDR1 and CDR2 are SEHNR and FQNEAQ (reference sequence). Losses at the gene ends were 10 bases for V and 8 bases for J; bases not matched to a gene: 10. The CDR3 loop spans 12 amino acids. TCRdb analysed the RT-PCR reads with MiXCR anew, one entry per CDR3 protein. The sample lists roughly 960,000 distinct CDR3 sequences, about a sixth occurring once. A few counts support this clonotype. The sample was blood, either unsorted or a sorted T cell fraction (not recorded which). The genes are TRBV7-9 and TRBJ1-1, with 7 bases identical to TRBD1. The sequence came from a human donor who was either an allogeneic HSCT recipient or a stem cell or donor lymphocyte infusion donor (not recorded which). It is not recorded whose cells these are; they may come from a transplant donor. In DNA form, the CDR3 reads TGTGCCAACCAGGACTCACAGGGGGAAGCTTTCTTT. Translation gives CANQDSQGEAFF.